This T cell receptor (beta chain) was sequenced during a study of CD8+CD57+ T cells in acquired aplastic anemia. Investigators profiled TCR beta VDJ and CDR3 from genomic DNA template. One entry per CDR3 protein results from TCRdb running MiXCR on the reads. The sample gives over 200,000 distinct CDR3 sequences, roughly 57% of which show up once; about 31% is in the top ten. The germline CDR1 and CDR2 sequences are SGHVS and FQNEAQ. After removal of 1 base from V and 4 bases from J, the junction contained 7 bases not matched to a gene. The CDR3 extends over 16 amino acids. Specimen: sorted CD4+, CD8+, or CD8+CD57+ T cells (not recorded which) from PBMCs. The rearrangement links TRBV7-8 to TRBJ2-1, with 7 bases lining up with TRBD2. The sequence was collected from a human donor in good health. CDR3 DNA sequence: TGTGCCAGCAGCTTAGGGGGTGGCGGGGGATACAATGAGCAGTTCTTC. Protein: CASSLGGGGGYNEQFF.